This T cell receptor beta chain was obtained from a study of blood T cell repertoires in COVID-19. Turning to the study itself: Acute and convalescent COVID-19 specimens originated in the United States, Italy and Spain.

The CDR3 totals 15 residues. In germline, CDR1 is SGHNT, CDR2 YYREEE (reference sequence). Trimming stripped 0 bases from V and 1 base from J, with 8 bases between. Method: immunoSEQ multiplex PCR; TCRdb's copy keeps in-frame clones and lacks some. The table includes approximately 300,000 clones, approximately 89% detected once. The sequenced sample was peripheral blood. The chain carries TRBV5-4 and TRBJ2-1; D is possibly TRBD1 (5 bases). The TCR comes from a woman in her twenties or thirties with COVID-19, enrolled during active disease. The CDR3 loop reads CASSLDTGSYNEQFF. The CDR3 DNA reads as TGTGCCAGCAGCTTGGATACAGGATCCTACAATGAGCAGTTCTTC. The complete variable domain, with remaining parts taken from reference TRBV5-4 and TRBJ2-1, reads ETGVTQSPTHLIKTRGQQVTLRCSSQSGHNTVSWYQQALGQGPQFIFQYYREEENGRGNFPPRFSGLQFPNYSSELNVNALELDDSALYLCASSLDTGSYNEQFFGPGTRLTVL.